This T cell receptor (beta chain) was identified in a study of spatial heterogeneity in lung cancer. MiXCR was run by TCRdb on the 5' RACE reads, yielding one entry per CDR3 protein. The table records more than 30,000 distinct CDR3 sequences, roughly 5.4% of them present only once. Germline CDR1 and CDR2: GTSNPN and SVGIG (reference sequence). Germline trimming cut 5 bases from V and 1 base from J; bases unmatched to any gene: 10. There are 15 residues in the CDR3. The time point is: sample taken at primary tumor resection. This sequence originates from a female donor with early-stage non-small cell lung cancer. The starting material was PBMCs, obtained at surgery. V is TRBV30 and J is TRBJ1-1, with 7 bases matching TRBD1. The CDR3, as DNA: TGTGCCTGGGCTGACAGGGCCATTCGGAACACTGAAGCTTTCTTT. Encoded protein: CAWADRAIRNTEAFF.